The source of this T cell receptor (beta chain) is a study of blood T cell repertoires in COVID-19. At the level of the study: The United States, Italy and Spain were the sources of the acute and convalescent COVID-19 samples. Sources were T cells, B-cell-depleted T cells, or PBMCs; the material itself was cDNA or gDNA.

The CDR3 is 13 residues long. Germline V lookup: CDR1 LNHDA, CDR2 SQIVND (reference sequence). Trimming took 1 base from V and 10 from J; bases not matched to a gene: 6. Original methodology: Reference gene primer amplification gave estimated nucleated cell counts. The repertoire was sequenced with immunoSEQ multiplex PCR; TCRdb's copy has only in-frame clones and lacks some. V and J calls and clone size follow that table, whereas D and trimming were derived from the DNA. This table holds roughly 110,000 clones, about two thirds found once. The sample taken for sequencing was peripheral blood. The V call is TRBV19, the J call TRBJ1-1; 7 positions match TRBD1. The clonotype was recovered from a human donor with acute or convalescent COVID-19. The donor label of this sample is uncertain. The CDR3 coding sequence is TGTGCCAGTAGTATAGGCAGACAGGGCGTAGCTTTCTTT. This codes for CASSIGRQGVAFF.